The 30 T cell receptor beta chains reported below all come from one sample, sequenced in a study of cytomegalovirus exposure and HLA in healthy donors. It was with 60 Vbeta and 13 Jbeta primers that the PCR ran. TCRdb's table, derived via immunoSEQ multiplex PCR, lists solely in-frame clones and lacks some. Altogether under 250,000 clones are present, roughly 80% being singletons, with the ten largest covering about 1.7%. Sequenced material: PBMCs. The receptors come from a man in his fifties in good health and CMV-seronegative.

This chain links TRBV11-1 with TRBJ1-2; the match to TRBD1 covers 7 bases. Germline V CDR1 and CDR2: SGHAT, FQDESV (reference sequence). This CDR3 spans 18 amino acids. V gave up 3 bases and J gave up 1 base; unmatched junction bases: 14. This CDR3 reads CASSLGEVGTDYNYGYTF. In nucleotides, the CDR3 is TGTGCCAGCAGCTTGGGCGAAGTCGGGACAGATTATAACTATGGCTACACCTTC.

This chain joins TRBV9 and TRBJ1-4; the D is unclear. The germline gives CDR1 SGDLS, CDR2 YYNGEE. This CDR3 region has 16 residues. V dropped 4 bases and J dropped 0 bases, with 13 bases sitting between them. CDR3 in amino acids: CASSRSGGATNEKLFF. CDR3 sequence (DNA): TGTGCCAGCAGCCGAAGTGGCGGGGCAACTAATGAAAAACTGTTTTTT.

The CDR3 bases are TGTGCCAGCAGTTACGGGGCTAGCGGCCCCTACGAGCAGTACTTC. Protein sequence: CASSYGASGPYEQYF. V usage is TRBV6-5 and J usage is TRBJ2-7, with TRBD2 matching over 7 bases. After removal of 2 bases from V and 2 bases from J, the junction contained 6 bases not matched to a gene. Per germline, CDR1 MNHEY and CDR2 SVGAGI. The CDR3 is made up of 15 amino acids.

This chain links TRBV28 with TRBJ1-6, with D possibly being TRBD1 (5 bases). The CDR3 contains 18 residues. The germline CDR1 and CDR2 sequences are MDHEN and SYDVKM. With 7 bases removed from V and 0 bases from J, the gap between germline ends came to 19 bases. CDR3 sequence (DNA): TGTGCCAGCAACACTGACAGCGCGGGAGGCTCCTATAATTCACCCCTCCACTTT. This encodes CASNTDSAGGSYNSPLHF.

The CDR3 DNA follows: TGTGCCAGCAACCCCCGGGGTAGTGGCAATCAGCCCCAGCATTTT. Residues: CASNPRGSGNQPQHF. V usage is TRBV27 and J usage is TRBJ1-5, with D hard to call. The CDR3 runs to 15 residues. Trimming took 7 bases from V and 2 from J, leaving 15 bases between them. Germline lookup yields CDR1 MNHEY and CDR2 SMNVEV (reference sequence).

This clone was counted only a few times. This chain joins TRBV7-8 and TRBJ2-7; 9 bases align to TRBD2. Germline V gene lookup returns CDR1 SGHVS and CDR2 FQNEAQ. V shed 3 bases, J shed 5 bases, and the junction held 11 bases outside the gene matches. This CDR3 region has 16 residues. The CDR3 nucleotides read TGTGCCAGCAGCTTCAGTTTTCGACTAGCGGTTAACGAGCAGTACTTC. Encoded protein: CASSFSFRLAVNEQYF.

The chain joins TRBV4-1 to TRBJ1-2; a weak D match, TRBD1 (6 bases). Trimming took off 3 bases at V and 4 bases at J, with 15 bases between the two ends. Germline CDR1 and CDR2: MGHRA and YSYEKL. The CDR3 extends over 15 amino acids. The CDR3 DNA reads as TGCGCCAGCAGCCACCCGAGAGGACAGTTCTATGGCTACACCTTC. Protein product: CASSHPRGQFYGYTF.

The chain combines TRBV27 with TRBJ1-2; no clear D. The germline CDR1 and CDR2 sequences are MNHEY and SMNVEV (reference sequence). V lost 5 bases and J lost 3, with 16 bases in between. The CDR3 sequence is 15 residues long. As DNA, the CDR3 is TGTGCCAGCAGTCTCACGGGAAACTGGGACTATGGCTACACCTTC. It specifies CASSLTGNWDYGYTF.

In DNA form, the CDR3 reads TGTGCCAGCAGTGCCCGACAGGGAGGAAGCGAGCAGTACTTC. Protein: CASSARQGGSEQYF. The genes are TRBV6-1 and TRBJ2-7; D might be TRBD1 (7 bases). This CDR3 spans 14 amino acids. Germline V gives CDR1 MNHNS, CDR2 SASEGT. Trimming left V 4 bases short and J 6 bases short, with 16 bases between.

Here the CDR3 reads CATSRDRGRYEQYF. For the CDR3, the DNA is TGTGCCACCAGCAGAGATCGGGGGAGGTACGAGCAGTACTTC. The gene calls are TRBV15 and TRBJ2-5; a weak D match, TRBD2 (6 bases). The DNA end is more similar to TRBJ2-7, so the J call may be wrong. Germline CDR1 reads LNHNV; CDR2 reads YYDKDF (reference sequence). The length of the CDR3 is 14 residues.

The rearrangement joins TRBV9 to TRBJ1-5; D is undetermined. The CDR3 extends over 18 amino acids. Deletions cut 2 bases from V and 8 bases from J, with 26 bases between. Per the germline V gene, CDR1 is SGDLS and CDR2 is YYNGEE. CDR3 DNA sequence: TGTGCCAGCAGCGTCCGGGTTCTGAGACCGCTTGAGGTGGAGCCCCAGCATTTT. The encoded protein is CASSVRVLRPLEVEPQHF.

The chain employs TRBV27 and TRBJ2-7; the D is unclear. Germline values: CDR1 MNHEY, CDR2 SMNVEV (reference sequence). CDR3 length equals 11 residues. The ends were cut back, 4 bases at V and 3 bases at J, with 4 bases in the middle. The CDR3 coding sequence is TGTGCCAGCAGTTCAGTCTACGAGCAGTACTTC. The encoded protein is CASSSVYEQYF.

J is TRBJ1-2 and V is TRBV29-1, with D possibly matching TRBD1 (6 bases). Trimming took off 7 bases at V and 7 bases at J, with 10 bases between the two ends. Per germline, CDR1 SQVTM and CDR2 ANQGSEA. The CDR3 runs to 10 residues. CDR3 amino acids: CSAGESGYTF. CDR3 nucleotide sequence: TGCAGCGCAGGGGAGAGTGGCTACACCTTC.

This chain connects TRBV5-1 to TRBJ2-1; 7 bases are a match to TRBD2. This CDR3 has 16 residues. Germline CDR1 SGHRS, CDR2 YFSETQ. After removal of 0 bases from V and 6 bases from J, the junction contained 9 bases not matched to a gene. The CDR3 spells CASSLGYGRLSNEQFF. In nucleotides, the CDR3 is TGCGCCAGCAGCTTGGGCTACGGGAGGCTGAGCAATGAGCAGTTCTTC.

The chain joins TRBV30 to TRBJ2-3; D might be TRBD1 (6 bases). Germline V lookup: CDR1 GTSNPN, CDR2 SVGIG (reference sequence). The V and J ends lost 0 bases and 5 bases respectively, with 6 bases between them. The CDR3 is 12 residues long. The CDR3 DNA follows: TGTGCCTGGAGTGTGGGACAAGATACGCAGTATTTT. As protein: CAWSVGQDTQYF.

The rearrangement uses TRBV2 and TRBJ1-4; D remains unclear. Germline lookup yields CDR1 SNHLY and CDR2 FYNNEI. Trimming left V 6 bases short and J 0 bases short, with 8 bases between. This CDR3 contains 14 residues. The CDR3: CASRITATNEKLFF. In nucleotides, the CDR3 is TGTGCCAGCAGGATCACAGCAACTAATGAAAAACTGTTTTTT.

This clone was detected a few times. This sequence joins TRBV9 and TRBJ2-3; TRBD2 matches 7 bases. From germline, CDR1 is SGDLS and CDR2 YYNGEE. This CDR3 spans 16 amino acids. The junction had 4 bases not matched to a gene; V was cut back by 0 bases and J by 0 bases. The CDR3 nucleotides are TGTGCCAGCAGCGTAGTCCCTAGCGGAAGCACAGATACGCAGTATTTT. Amino acid sequence: CASSVVPSGSTDTQYF.

The rearrangement joins TRBV19 to TRBJ1-5, with D possibly TRBD1 on 6 matching bases. Trimming took off 7 bases at V and 0 bases at J, with 13 bases between the two ends. Germline V CDR1 and CDR2: LNHDA, SQIVND (reference sequence). CDR3 length equals 15 residues. The CDR3 DNA sequence: TGTGCCAGTAACGGTGGACAGTTTAGCAATCAGCCCCAGCATTTT. This codes for CASNGGQFSNQPQHF.

This chain joins TRBV5-1 and TRBJ2-7, with 7 bases that match TRBD2. This CDR3 region has 15 residues. Germline assignment: CDR1 SGHRS and CDR2 YFSETQ. V dropped 0 bases and J dropped 0; count of bases not matched to a gene: 3. The CDR3 sequence: CASSLAWDYSYEQYF. For the CDR3, the DNA is TGCGCCAGCAGCTTGGCCTGGGACTACTCCTACGAGCAGTACTTC.

This clone has just a few counts. The chain is built from TRBV5-1 and TRBJ2-5; 10 bases line up with TRBD2. Germline V CDR1 and CDR2: SGHRS, YFSETQ. Losses at the gene ends were 4 bases for V and 2 bases for J; bases not matched to a gene: 2. This CDR3 region has 14 residues. CDR3 nucleotides: TGCGCCAGCAGCCTTAGCGGGGGGCAAGAGACCCAGTACTTC. It specifies CASSLSGGQETQYF.

Only one count was recorded for this clone. This chain connects TRBV29-1 to TRBJ2-2; weak D call: TRBD2 (5 bases). V was pared by 0 bases and J by 6 bases, with 17 bases between. The CDR3 consists of 16 residues. Germline assignment: CDR1 SQVTM and CDR2 ANQGSEA. For the CDR3, the DNA is TGCAGCGTTGAAGAGAGGGAGATGTCGGGCGCCGGGGAGCTGTTTTTT. This sequence encodes CSVEEREMSGAGELFF.

This chain connects TRBV11-1 to TRBJ2-1, with 12 bases identical to TRBD1. The germline CDR1 and CDR2 sequences are SGHAT and FQDESV (reference sequence). The CDR3 spans 15 residues. V was clipped by 6 bases and J by 7 bases; unmatched bases: 7. The CDR3 nucleotides read TGTGCCAGCAGTCAACGGGACAGGGGGCGAAATGAGCAGTTCTTC. Translated, it gives CASSQRDRGRNEQFF.

This CDR3 reads CASTGTQGANTEAFF. CDR3 coding DNA: TGTGCCAGCACCGGGACCCAGGGGGCGAACACTGAAGCTTTCTTT. The chain joins TRBV7-6 to TRBJ1-1; TRBD1 matches at 8 bases. The CDR3 has 15 residues. With 7 bases clipped from V and 1 base from J, the junction kept 8 bases outside the gene matches. Looked up from germline, CDR1 is SGHVS and CDR2 is FNYEAQ. Full variable domain (missing parts from reference TRBV7-6 and TRBJ1-1): GAGVSQSPRYKVTKRGQDVALRCDPISGHVSLYWYRQALGQGPEFLTYFNYEAQQDKSGLPNDRFSAERPEGSISTLTIQRTEQRDSAMYRCASTGTQGANTEAFFGQGTRLTVV.

The table lists this clone with a few counts. The V and J genes are TRBV30 and TRBJ1-6; TRBD1 aligns across 9 bases. Trimming at V came to 2 bases and at J to 10 bases, leaving 12 bases not matched to a gene. The CDR3 extends over 16 amino acids. In germline, CDR1 is GTSNPN, CDR2 SVGIG (reference sequence). The CDR3 nucleotides read TGTGCCTGGAGTCCCGGGACAGGGCTTCAGAGATCACCCCTCCACTTT. This encodes CAWSPGTGLQRSPLHF.

CDR3 DNA sequence: TGTGCCAGCAGCTTGGGAAGCGGGAGGGCAGGAGCAGATACGCAGTATTTT. Amino acid sequence: CASSLGSGRAGADTQYF. The chain is built from TRBV7-6 and TRBJ2-3; TRBD2 matches at 10 bases. The germline CDR1 and CDR2 sequences are SGHVS and FNYEAQ. CDR3 length: 17 residues. V lost 3 bases, J lost 4 bases, and 10 bases stayed unmatched.

V gene TRBV11-3 combines with J gene TRBJ2-1; 15 bases line up with TRBD2. Germline V gene sequence: CDR1 SGHNT, CDR2 YENEEA. Trimming took 4 bases from V and 7 from J; bases not matched to a gene: 2. The CDR3 extends over 15 amino acids. Here the CDR3 reads CASSSGLAGGNEQFF. The DNA of the CDR3 is TGTGCCAGCAGCTCCGGACTAGCGGGAGGGAATGAGCAGTTCTTC. The whole variable domain, remainder taken from reference TRBV11-3 and TRBJ2-1, is EAGVVQSPRYKIIEKKQPVAFWCNPISGHNTLYWYLQNLGQGPELLIRYENEEAVDDSQLPKDRFSAERLKGVDSTLKIQPAELGDSAVYLCASSSGLAGGNEQFFGPGTRLTVL.

This clone was observed once. V gene TRBV5-6 combines with J gene TRBJ1-2; 9 bases align to TRBD1. Germline V gene lookup returns CDR1 SGHDT and CDR2 YYEEEE. CDR3 length: 13 amino acids. V lost 5 bases and J lost 5; bases outside the gene matches: 4. As DNA, the CDR3 is TGTGCCAGCAGTAACAGGGGGCGTTATGGCTACACCTTC. This encodes CASSNRGRYGYTF.

The chain joins TRBV7-2 to TRBJ1-4; D gene unclear. The germline gives CDR1 SGHTA, CDR2 FQGNSA. The CDR3 contains 12 residues. Trimming took off 3 bases at V and 10 bases at J, with 9 bases between the two ends. The CDR3 spells CASSLIGRKLFF. The CDR3 coding sequence is TGTGCCAGCAGCTTGATCGGGAGAAAACTGTTTTTT.

Here the CDR3 reads CASSPDRSNQPQHF. For the CDR3, the DNA is TGTGCCAGCAGCCCCGACAGAAGCAATCAGCCCCAGCATTTT. The rearrangement joins TRBV6-5 to TRBJ1-5, with D possibly TRBD1 on 5 matching bases. There are 14 residues in the CDR3. The V end was cut by 6 bases, the J end by 1 base, with 10 bases between. CDR1 MNHEY and CDR2 SVGAGI come from the germline V gene.

J is TRBJ1-6 and V is TRBV2; a possible D gene is TRBD1 (6 bases). Germline V gene lookup returns CDR1 SNHLY and CDR2 FYNNEI. The V gene lost 6 bases and the J gene lost 10 bases, with 25 bases spanning the gap. The CDR3 covers 17 residues. In DNA form, the CDR3 reads TGTGCCAGCAGCCCCCTCAACAGGGTAGGACAAGACTCACCCCTCCACTTT. Amino acid sequence: CASSPLNRVGQDSPLHF.